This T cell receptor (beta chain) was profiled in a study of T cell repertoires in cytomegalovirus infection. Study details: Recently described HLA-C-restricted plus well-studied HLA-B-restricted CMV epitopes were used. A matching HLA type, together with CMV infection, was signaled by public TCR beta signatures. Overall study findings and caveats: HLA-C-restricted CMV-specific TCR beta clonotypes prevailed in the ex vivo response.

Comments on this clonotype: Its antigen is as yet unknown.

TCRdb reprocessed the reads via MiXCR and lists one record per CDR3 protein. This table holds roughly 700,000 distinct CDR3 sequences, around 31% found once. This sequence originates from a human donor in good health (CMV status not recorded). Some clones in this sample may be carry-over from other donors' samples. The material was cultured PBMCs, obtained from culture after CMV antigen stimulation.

The DNA for the CDR3 is TGTGCCAGCAGTTCGAGGCATGAGCAGTTCTTC. Translating it yields CASSSRHEQFF. This sequence joins TRBV28 and TRBJ2-1; D remains ambiguous. Germline V gene data show CDR1 as MDHEN and CDR2 as SYDVKM. Trimming took 4 bases from V and 8 from J, leaving 6 bases between them. The CDR3 sequence is 11 residues long. Looking up the rest from reference TRBV28 and TRBJ2-1 gives the full variable domain: DVKVTQSSRYLVKRTGEKVFLECVQDMDHENMFWYRQDPGLGLRLIYFSYDVKMKEKGDIPEGYSVSREKKERFSLILESASTNQTSMYLCASSSRHEQFFGPGTRLTVL.